Listed below are T cell receptor beta chains from one sample, sequenced in a study of tumor-infiltrating lymphocytes in localized non-small cell lung cancer. TCRdb keeps only in-frame clones here, not all; method: immunoSEQ multiplex PCR. Among roughly 8,000 clones listed, 50% to 75% were seen once. The sequenced material came from uninvolved lung tissue not adjacent to the tumor. These receptors came from a human donor with non-small cell lung cancer. Both conserved end residues are part of each CDR3.

CDR3,V,J
CATAFLGQDPGELFF,TRBV10-3,TRBJ2-2
CASSLKQGIEVFSGNTIYF,TRBV5-4,TRBJ1-3
CASSRGRATTLHF,TRBV19,TRBJ1-6
CACRGPDNTEAFF,TRBV30,TRBJ1-1
CASGLVAGGPSETQYF,TRBV12-5,TRBJ2-5
CAYRDYQETQYF,TRBV2,TRBJ2-5
CASKSGGAEHEQYF,TRBV5-6,TRBJ2-7
CASSQEGQPGTGELFF,TRBV4-1,TRBJ2-2
CASSSVAGPNTGELFF,TRBV2,TRBJ2-2
CASSLDPGATDTQYF,TRBV4-2,TRBJ2-3
CASSPSGTRSSPLHF,TRBV5-1,TRBJ1-6
CSVEGSSYEQYF,TRBV29-1,TRBJ2-7
CASSLAGKTEAFF,TRBV7-9,TRBJ1-1
CASSPAGTGEHEQYF,TRBV28,TRBJ2-7
CASSLEGTGFNEQFF,TRBV5-1,TRBJ2-1
CASSHEEIYEQYF,TRBV6-1,TRBJ2-7
CASSLARRGNQPQHF,TRBV27,TRBJ1-5
CASSLVGVQRGNTGELFF,TRBV5-1,TRBJ2-2
CASRQPGGSSYEQYF,TRBV6-1,TRBJ2-7
CASSWRQSRGGTDTQYF,TRBV5-1,TRBJ2-3
CASSLTGAENTEAFF,TRBV7-3,TRBJ1-1
CASTQTHTDTQYF,TRBV6-1,TRBJ2-3
CASSPRPGGTQYF,TRBV7-3,TRBJ2-3
CAISGGSSYNSPLHF,TRBV10-3,TRBJ1-6
CASSGRGTDTQYF,TRBV2,TRBJ2-3
CASSLVVPNSPLHF,TRBV5-6,TRBJ1-6
CASTTGRNTEAFF,TRBV6-1,TRBJ1-1
CASSIELGRLNTEAFF,TRBV19,TRBJ1-1
CASSLTTGSTYNEQFF,TRBV7-6,TRBJ2-1
CASSLAGAGDYGYTF,TRBV5-1,TRBJ1-2
CASSTAGTPNQPQHF,TRBV6-5,TRBJ1-5
CASRPGDRFYGYTF,TRBV7-9,TRBJ1-2
CASSQETSGGEQYF,TRBV4-2,TRBJ2-7
CASSHRGEYGYTF,TRBV6-1,TRBJ1-2
CASSLGPQGAYEQYF,TRBV11-3,TRBJ2-7
CASSLGGGAGNEQFF,TRBV5-1,TRBJ2-1
CAWSETGAYYGYTF,TRBV30,TRBJ1-2
CASRADSPLHF,TRBV7-2,TRBJ1-6
CAWSMNYGYTF,TRBV30,TRBJ1-2
CASEGYNSPLHF,TRBV6-5,TRBJ1-6
CASSVGFGGDTEAFF,TRBV9,TRBJ1-1
CASSMTGDDTEAFF,TRBV4-2,TRBJ1-1
CASLNLGTEAFF,TRBV2,TRBJ1-1
CASSPRGGTGGSNFYGYTF,TRBV9,TRBJ1-2
CASSLVGQGINEQFF,TRBV11-3,TRBJ2-1
CASRSPVSVLDQPQHF,TRBV28,TRBJ1-5
CAWSVGTYNQPQHF,TRBV30,TRBJ1-5
CAWSVTGFSFF,TRBV30,TRBJ1-1
CASRSGGSADTQYF,TRBV25-1,TRBJ2-3
CAWTKGIAESTDTQYF,TRBV30,TRBJ2-3